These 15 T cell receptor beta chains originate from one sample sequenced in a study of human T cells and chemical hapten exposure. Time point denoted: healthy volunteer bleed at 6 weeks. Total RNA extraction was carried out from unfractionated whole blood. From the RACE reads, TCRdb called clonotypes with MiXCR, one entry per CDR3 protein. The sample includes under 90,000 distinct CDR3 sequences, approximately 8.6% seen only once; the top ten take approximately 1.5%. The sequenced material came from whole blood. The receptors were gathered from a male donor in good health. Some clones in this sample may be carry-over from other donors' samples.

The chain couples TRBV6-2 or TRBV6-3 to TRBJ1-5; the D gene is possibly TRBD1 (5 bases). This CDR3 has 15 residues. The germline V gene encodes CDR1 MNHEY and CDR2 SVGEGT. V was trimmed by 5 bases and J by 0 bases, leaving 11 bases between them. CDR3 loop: CASSATVNSNQPQHF. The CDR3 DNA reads TGTGCCAGCAGTGCGACAGTTAATAGCAATCAGCCCCAGCATTTT.

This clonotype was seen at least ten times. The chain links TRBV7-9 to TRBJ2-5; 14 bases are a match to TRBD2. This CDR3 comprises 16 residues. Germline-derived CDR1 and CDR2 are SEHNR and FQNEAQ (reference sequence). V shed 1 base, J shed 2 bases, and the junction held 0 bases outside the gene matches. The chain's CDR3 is CASSLGLAGGQETQYF. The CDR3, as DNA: TGTGCCAGCAGCTTAGGACTAGCGGGAGGGCAAGAGACCCAGTACTTC.

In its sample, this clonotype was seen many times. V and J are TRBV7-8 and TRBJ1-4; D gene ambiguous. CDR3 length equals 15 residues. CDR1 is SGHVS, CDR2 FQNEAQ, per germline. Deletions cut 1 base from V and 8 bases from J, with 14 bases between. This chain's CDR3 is CASSLGGMAPEKLFF. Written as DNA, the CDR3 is TGTGCCAGCAGCTTAGGTGGGATGGCTCCGGAAAAACTGTTTTTT.

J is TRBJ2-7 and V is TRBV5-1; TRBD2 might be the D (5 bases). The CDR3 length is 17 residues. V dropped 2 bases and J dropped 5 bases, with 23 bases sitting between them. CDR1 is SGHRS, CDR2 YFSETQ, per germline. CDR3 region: CASSFLSGYSSRDEQYF. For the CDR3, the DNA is TGCGCCAGCAGCTTTCTGAGCGGCTACTCTTCCCGCGACGAGCAGTACTTC.

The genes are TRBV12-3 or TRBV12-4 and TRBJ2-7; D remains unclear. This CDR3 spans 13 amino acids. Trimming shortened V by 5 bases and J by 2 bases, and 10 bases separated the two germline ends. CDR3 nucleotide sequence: TGTGCCAGCAGTCGCCCTTCGACCTACGAGCAGTACTTC. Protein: CASSRPSTYEQYF.

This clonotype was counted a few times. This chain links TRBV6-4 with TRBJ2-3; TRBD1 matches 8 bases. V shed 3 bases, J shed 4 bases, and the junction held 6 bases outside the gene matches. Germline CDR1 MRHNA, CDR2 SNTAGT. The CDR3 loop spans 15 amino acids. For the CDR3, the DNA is TGTGCCAGCAGTGATGGAACAGGGGGTTCAGATACGCAGTATTTT. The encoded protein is CASSDGTGGSDTQYF.

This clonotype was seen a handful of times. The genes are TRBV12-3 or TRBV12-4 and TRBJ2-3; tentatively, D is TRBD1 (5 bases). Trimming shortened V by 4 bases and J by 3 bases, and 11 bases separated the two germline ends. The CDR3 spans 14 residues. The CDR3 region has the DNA TGTGCCAGCAGTTCCCCCTACAGGACAGATACGCAGTATTTT. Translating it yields CASSSPYRTDTQYF.

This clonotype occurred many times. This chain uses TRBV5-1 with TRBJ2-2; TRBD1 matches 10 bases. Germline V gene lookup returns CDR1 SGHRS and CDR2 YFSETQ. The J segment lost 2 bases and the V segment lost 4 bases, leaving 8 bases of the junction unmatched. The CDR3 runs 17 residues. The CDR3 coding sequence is TGCGCCAGCAGCACGCGCGGGACAGGGGATAACACCGGGGAGCTGTTTTTT. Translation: CASSTRGTGDNTGELFF.

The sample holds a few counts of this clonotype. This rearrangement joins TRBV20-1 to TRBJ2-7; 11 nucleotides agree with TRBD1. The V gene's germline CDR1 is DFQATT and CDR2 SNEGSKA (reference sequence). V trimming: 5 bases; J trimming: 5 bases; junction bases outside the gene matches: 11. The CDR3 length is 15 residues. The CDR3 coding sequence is TGCAGTGCTTCCTCCGGGACAGGGGGTTTCGACGAGCAGTACTTC. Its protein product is CSASSGTGGFDEQYF.

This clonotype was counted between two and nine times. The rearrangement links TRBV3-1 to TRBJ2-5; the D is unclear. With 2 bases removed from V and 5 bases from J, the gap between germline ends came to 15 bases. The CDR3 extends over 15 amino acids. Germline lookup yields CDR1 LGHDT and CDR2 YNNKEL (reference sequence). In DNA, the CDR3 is TGTGCCAGCAGCCAACCCCACAAGGCGTCGGAGACCCAGTACTTC. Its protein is CASSQPHKASETQYF.

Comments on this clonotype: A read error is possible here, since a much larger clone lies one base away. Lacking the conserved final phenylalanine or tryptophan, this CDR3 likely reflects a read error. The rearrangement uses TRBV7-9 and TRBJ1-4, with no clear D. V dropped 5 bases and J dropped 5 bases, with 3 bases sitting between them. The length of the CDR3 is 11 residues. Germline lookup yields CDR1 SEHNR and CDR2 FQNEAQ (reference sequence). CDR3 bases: TGTGCCAGCAGCGTCAATGAAAAACTGTTTTTG. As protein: CASSVNEKLFL.

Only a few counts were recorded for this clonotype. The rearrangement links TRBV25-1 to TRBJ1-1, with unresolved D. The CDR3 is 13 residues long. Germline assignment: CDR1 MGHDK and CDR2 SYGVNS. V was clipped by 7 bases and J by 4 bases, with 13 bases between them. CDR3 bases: TGTGCCAGCAAAGATCTGGGCGGCACTGAAGCTTTCTTT. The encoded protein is CASKDLGGTEAFF.

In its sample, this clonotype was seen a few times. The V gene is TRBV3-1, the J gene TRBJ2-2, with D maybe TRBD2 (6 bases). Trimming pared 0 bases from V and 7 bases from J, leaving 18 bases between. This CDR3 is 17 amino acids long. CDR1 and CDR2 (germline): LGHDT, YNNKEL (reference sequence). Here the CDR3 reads CASSQDSGGTPDGELFF. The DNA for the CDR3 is TGTGCCAGCAGCCAAGATTCTGGAGGGACCCCCGACGGGGAGCTGTTTTTT. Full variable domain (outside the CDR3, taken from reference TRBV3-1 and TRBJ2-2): DTAVSQTPKYLVTQMGNDKSIKCEQNLGHDTMYWYKQDSKKFLKIMFSYNNKELIINETVPNRFSPKSPDKAHLNLHINSLELGDSAVYFCASSQDSGGTPDGELFFGEGSRLTVL.

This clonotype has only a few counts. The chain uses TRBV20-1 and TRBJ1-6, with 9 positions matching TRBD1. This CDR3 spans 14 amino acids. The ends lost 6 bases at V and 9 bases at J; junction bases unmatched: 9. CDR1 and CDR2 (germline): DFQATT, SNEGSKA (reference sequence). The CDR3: CSAFRDRVGSPLHF. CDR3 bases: TGCAGTGCGTTTCGGGACAGGGTTGGTTCACCCCTCCACTTT.

Here the CDR3 DNA reads TGTGCCAGCAGCCTCGAAGCGGGGCATTTTGAGCAGTTCTTC. The encoded protein is CASSLEAGHFEQFF. V usage is TRBV11-3 and J usage is TRBJ2-1; the match to TRBD2 covers 7 bases. The CDR3 has 14 amino acids. From germline, CDR1 is SGHNT and CDR2 YENEEA. J lost 9 bases, V lost 5 bases, and 10 bases had no gene match.